Following are 18 T cell receptor beta chains from one sample sequenced in a study of blood T cells in healthy people across ages. A second roughly 6 to 12 cycle PCR used barcoded and J-beta primers. One entry per CDR3 protein, called by TCRdb with MiXCR from the 5' RACE reads. The data hold 700,000 or so distinct CDR3 sequences, with 35% to 50% observed a single time. Sample: blood. The receptors were gathered from an elderly man in good health.

This clonotype was counted only a few times. This sequence joins TRBV5-1 and TRBJ2-7; 7 nucleotides line up with TRBD1. The CDR3 has 16 amino acids. J gave up 6 bases and V 0 bases, and 12 bases lay outside the gene matches. Germline values: CDR1 SGHRS, CDR2 YFSETQ. CDR3 coding DNA: TGCGCCAGCAGCTTGGACCCACCGGGACAGTCGAGCGAGCAGTACTTC. This codes for CASSLDPPGQSSEQYF. Filled out from reference TRBV5-1 and TRBJ2-7, the complete variable domain reads KAGVTQTPRYLIKTRGQQVTLSCSPISGHRSVSWYQQTPGQGLQFLFEYFSETQRNKGNFPGRFSGRQFSNSRSEMNVSTLELGDSALYLCASSLDPPGQSSEQYFGPGTRLTVT.

This clonotype was seen a few times. The J gene is TRBJ2-7, the V gene TRBV27, with 9 bases matching TRBD1. V was clipped by 4 bases and J by 2 bases; unmatched bases: 6. The CDR3 length is 15 residues. The germline gives CDR1 MNHEY, CDR2 SMNVEV (reference sequence). As DNA, the CDR3 is TGTGCCAGCAGTTCCTGGGACAGGGCGGCCTACGAGCAGTACTTC. Amino acid sequence: CASSSWDRAAYEQYF.

The rearrangement uses TRBV28 and TRBJ2-7; TRBD2 matches 8 bases. This CDR3 has 14 residues. With V trimmed by 5 bases and J by 4 bases, 7 bases remained unmatched. Germline V gene sequence: CDR1 MDHEN, CDR2 SYDVKM. Written as DNA, the CDR3 is TGTGCCAGCAGTGAAATCCTAGCGGGTTACGAGCAGTACTTC. It encodes CASSEILAGYEQYF.

Comments on this clonotype: A read error may produce the germline difference seen at one junction end. The rearrangement uses TRBV7-8 and TRBJ1-6; unclear D gene. This CDR3 region has 15 residues. Per the germline V gene, CDR1 is SGHVS and CDR2 is FQNEAQ. CDR3 loop: CASIPGSSYNPPLHF. The CDR3 nucleotides are TGTGCCAGCATCCCCGGGAGCTCCTATAATCCACCCCTCCACTTT.

This clonotype has just a few counts. The chain employs TRBV7-2 and TRBJ2-3, with a tentative D call TRBD2 (6 bases). The CDR3 covers 18 residues. The germline CDR1 and CDR2 sequences are SGHTA and FQGNSA. V lost 5 bases and J 0 bases, leaving 21 bases between the germline ends. Here the CDR3 DNA reads TGTGCCAGCAGCCCCCGACGTATTGGGGACTCTAGCACAGATACGCAGTATTTT. Its translation: CASSPRRIGDSSTDTQYF.

The chain links TRBV6-6 to TRBJ1-6, with D maybe TRBD1 (6 bases). V shed 0 bases and J shed 7 bases, with 7 bases lying between them. CDR3 length: 14 amino acids. The V gene's germline CDR1 is MNHNY and CDR2 SVGAGI (reference sequence). The CDR3 loop reads CASSYSQGNSPLHF. The CDR3 DNA reads TGTGCCAGCAGTTACTCTCAGGGGAATTCACCCCTCCACTTT.

This clonotype was recorded only once. V is TRBV18 and J is TRBJ1-1; D is unresolved. The CDR3 has 19 amino acids. The germline V gene has CDR1 KGHSH and CDR2 LQKENI. V was cut by 3 bases and J by 0 bases, with 23 bases left in between. CDR3 amino acids: CASSPGVRGSKEMNTEAFF. The CDR3 DNA follows: TGTGCCAGCTCACCGGGAGTGAGAGGGTCCAAGGAAATGAACACTGAAGCTTTCTTT. Using reference TRBV18 and TRBJ1-1 for the parts outside the CDR3, the full variable domain is NAGVMQNPRHLVRRRGQEARLRCSPMKGHSHVYWYRQLPEEGLKFMVYLQKENIIDESGMPKERFSAEFPKEGPSILRIQQVVRGDSAAYFCASSPGVRGSKEMNTEAFFGQGTRLTVV.

The chain combines TRBV5-6 with TRBJ1-2; perhaps TRBD1 as D (6 bases). Germline V gives CDR1 SGHDT, CDR2 YYEEEE. Trimming shortened V by 3 bases and J by 2 bases, and 14 bases separated the two germline ends. The CDR3 runs 15 residues. Here the CDR3 DNA reads TGTGCCAGCAGCTGGAGGGGGGCTTTGAACTATGGCTACACCTTC. It is translated as CASSWRGALNYGYTF.

The chain uses TRBV18 and TRBJ1-1; D remains ambiguous. Germline CDR1 and CDR2: KGHSH and LQKENI. V was cut by 2 bases and J by 3 bases, with 10 bases left in between. CDR3 length: 14 amino acids. Written as DNA, the CDR3 is TGTGCCAGCTCACCAAGGGCCCCGGACACTGAAGCTTTCTTT. Translating it yields CASSPRAPDTEAFF.

V and J are TRBV4-3 and TRBJ1-1; no reliable D call. This CDR3 contains 15 residues. With 4 bases removed from V and 0 bases from J, the gap between germline ends came to 12 bases. CDR1 is LGHNA and CDR2 is YSLEER in the germline V gene. CDR3 nucleotide sequence: TGCGCCAGCAGCCGAACAGCGGCATTGAACACTGAAGCTTTCTTT. The encoded protein is CASSRTAALNTEAFF.

The rearrangement links TRBV2 to TRBJ2-7; 8 bases are shared with TRBD2. The J call could be wrong; TRBJ2-5 is a better fit for the DNA end. The CDR3 totals 13 residues. Germline CDR1 is SNHLY and CDR2 is FYNNEI. CDR3 coding DNA: TGTGCCAGCAGTGTACTAGCGGCACAGACCCAGTACTTC. Protein sequence: CASSVLAAQTQYF.

V usage is TRBV29-1 and J usage is TRBJ2-1; D may be TRBD1 or TRBD2 (5 bases each). CDR1 and CDR2 (germline): SQVTM, ANQGSEA. CDR3 length: 12 residues. The ends were cut back, 1 base at V and 13 bases at J, with 14 bases in the middle. Written as DNA, the CDR3 is TGCAGCGTTGAAGGTGGTGAAGGGACCCAGTTCTTC. It codes for CSVEGGEGTQFF.

The chain employs TRBV6-2 or TRBV6-3 and TRBJ1-1; D unresolved. CDR1 is MNHEY, CDR2 SVGEGT, per germline. This CDR3 region has 14 residues. The V end was cut by 6 bases, the J end by 0 bases, with 11 bases between. CDR3 loop: CASSHNTVNTEAFF. CDR3 in DNA: TGTGCCAGCAGCCACAACACAGTGAACACTGAAGCTTTCTTT.

This clonotype was detected a few times. This chain joins TRBV10-2 and TRBJ2-5; unclear D gene. The CDR3 is made up of 12 amino acids. Trimming pared 4 bases from V and 4 bases from J, leaving 7 bases between. Germline V lookup: CDR1 WSHSY, CDR2 SAAADI. The DNA for the CDR3 is TGCGCCAGCAGTGGGAATCTAGAGACCCAGTACTTC. Its protein is CASSGNLETQYF.

The chain is built from TRBV4-3 and TRBJ2-3, with 10 bases identical to TRBD2. CDR3 size: 17 residues. The germline CDR1 and CDR2 sequences are LGHNA and YSLEER. The junction had 4 bases not matched to a gene; V was cut back by 0 bases and J by 1 base. The CDR3: CASSQETSGTGTDTQYF. CDR3 coding DNA: TGCGCCAGCAGCCAAGAAACTAGCGGGACAGGCACAGATACGCAGTATTTT.

The chain combines TRBV11-2 with TRBJ2-1; 11 nucleotides match TRBD2. V dropped 1 base and J dropped 3; count of bases not matched to a gene: 8. Germline CDR1 reads SGHAT; CDR2 reads FQNNGV. The CDR3 spans 18 residues. CDR3 nucleotide sequence: TGTGCCAGCAGCTTAGTCTTAGGTAGCGGGGGGGTCTACAATGAGCAGTTCTTC. Protein: CASSLVLGSGGVYNEQFF.

This chain links TRBV6-2 or TRBV6-3 with TRBJ2-3; 9 bases align to TRBD2. V lost 5 bases and J lost 9; bases outside the gene matches: 15. This CDR3 region has 16 residues. Germline V gene lookup returns CDR1 MNHEY and CDR2 SVGEGT. The CDR3 nucleotides read TGTGCCAGCAGTCCTCGGGGTAGCGGGGGCCTCGGAACGCAGTATTTT. It yields the protein CASSPRGSGGLGTQYF.

Points on this clonotype: At one of its ends the junction is not consistent with the germline gene, which may arise from a read error. The chain is built from TRBV18 and TRBJ2-5; D is unclear. This CDR3 contains 13 residues. Germline V gene lookup returns CDR1 KGHSH and CDR2 LQKENI. CDR3 bases: TGTGCCAGCACACCAGTAACTACAGAGACCCAGTACTTC. Translating it yields CASTPVTTETQYF.